This T cell receptor (beta chain) originates from a study of somatic mutations in cytotoxic T cells in rheumatoid arthritis. Study-wide results and caveats: The study found no significant difference in CD8+ T-cell clonality between rheumatoid arthritis patients and age-matched healthy controls.

Once isolated by positive magnetic bead selection, the CD4+ and CD8+ cells had their purity checked by flow cytometry. The CDR3 runs to 13 residues. The germline gives CDR1 SGHNT, CDR2 YYREEE (reference sequence). Trimming took off 5 bases at V and 7 bases at J, with 13 bases between the two ends. In the case of this clone: Its matching antigen is unknown.

Repertoires were generated with immunoSEQ multiplex PCR, while TCRdb's copy carries only in-frame clones and drops some. The repertoire holds some 40,000 clones, with approximately 80% as singletons. This TCR derives from a man aged 40-49 years in good health. The rearrangement uses TRBV5-4 and TRBJ2-1; perhaps TRBD1 as D (6 bases). The sequenced sample consisted of CD8+ T cells sorted from blood. The CDR3 loop is CASSGGSVNEQFF. The DNA of the CDR3 is TGTGCCAGCAGTGGGGGCTCGGTGAATGAGCAGTTCTTC.